One and the same sample provided the 9 T cell receptor beta chains below, sequenced in a study of T cell responses to AZD1222 COVID-19 vaccine. Profiled with immunoSEQ multiplex PCR; TCRdb holds only in-frame clones, not every one. The repertoire has 140,000 to 150,000 clones, approximately 89% of them found once; the top ten carry 5.2%. The sequenced sample was peripheral blood, obtained on day 0 of AZD1222 vaccination. Source of these receptors: an adult in good health.

The V gene is TRBV19, the J gene TRBJ1-6, with D hard to call. CDR3 length: 16 residues. The V end lost 1 base, the J end lost 1 base, and 8 bases lay between the germline ends. Looked up from germline, CDR1 is LNHDA and CDR2 is SQIVND (reference sequence). CDR3 residues: CASSIVKGSYNSPLHF. Here the CDR3 DNA reads TGTGCCAGTAGTATAGTAAAAGGTTCCTATAATTCACCCCTCCACTTT.

The chain's CDR3 is CASSSSGQGLDGYTF. The CDR3 bases are TGTGCCAGCAGTAGCTCGGGACAGGGGTTAGACGGCTACACCTTC. V is TRBV28 and J is TRBJ1-2; 10 bases map to TRBD1. The J segment lost 8 bases and the V segment lost 5 bases, leaving 11 bases of the junction unmatched. Germline loops: CDR1 MDHEN, CDR2 SYDVKM. This CDR3 region has 15 residues.

This sequence joins TRBV7-9 and TRBJ1-2; 7 bases line up with TRBD1. The germline V gene encodes CDR1 SEHNR and CDR2 FQNEAQ (reference sequence). The CDR3 extends over 15 amino acids. The trim removed 5 bases at V and 3 bases at J, leaving 9 bases unmatched. CDR3 nucleotides: TGTGCCAGCAGCGCCTCAGGGGGGTCCTACTATGGCTACACCTTC. It yields the protein CASSASGGSYYGYTF.

V usage is TRBV6-2 or TRBV6-3 and J usage is TRBJ2-1; 14 bases are a match to TRBD2. CDR1 is MNHEY and CDR2 is SVGEGT in the germline V gene. V was clipped by 5 bases and J by 4 bases; unmatched bases: 13. This CDR3 has 19 amino acids. CDR3 region: CASSPFRGLAGGLYNEQFF. The DNA of the CDR3 is TGTGCCAGCAGTCCCTTCCGTGGACTAGCGGGGGGTCTATACAATGAGCAGTTCTTC.

This rearrangement joins TRBV7-2 to TRBJ1-3, with 7 bases identical to TRBD1. The germline CDR1 and CDR2 sequences are SGHTA and FQGNSA. Losses at the gene ends were 6 bases for V and 0 bases for J; bases not matched to a gene: 2. The CDR3 has 14 amino acids. CDR3 sequence: CASRPGGSGNTIYF. The CDR3 DNA is TGTGCCAGCAGACCAGGGGGCTCTGGAAACACCATATATTTT.

The V gene is TRBV10-3, the J gene TRBJ1-2; 7 nucleotides match TRBD1. Per germline, CDR1 ENHRY and CDR2 SYGVKD. V shed 3 bases and J 6 bases; nucleotides not matched to a gene: 7. The CDR3 is made up of 14 amino acids. The CDR3 here is CAISDLEGAHGYTF. The CDR3, as DNA: TGTGCCATCAGTGATCTCGAGGGGGCGCATGGCTACACCTTC.

The chain has TRBV6-2 or TRBV6-3 and TRBJ1-2, with a weak D call TRBD1 (5 bases). The V gene lost 0 bases and the J gene lost 2 bases, with 7 bases spanning the gap. CDR1 is MNHEY and CDR2 is SVGEGT in the germline V gene. This CDR3 comprises 14 residues. CDR3 nucleotides: TGTGCCAGCAGTTACTCGACAGTCAACTATGGCTACACCTTC. Protein sequence: CASSYSTVNYGYTF.

V and J are TRBV5-4 and TRBJ2-7; D unclear. The germline V gene encodes CDR1 SGHNT and CDR2 YYREEE (reference sequence). CDR3 length: 13 amino acids. Trimming pared 1 base from V and 2 bases from J, leaving 7 bases between. The DNA for the CDR3 is TGTGCCAGCAGCTTGTCTGGTGCCTACGAGCAGTACTTC. Translated, it gives CASSLSGAYEQYF.

V is TRBV5-6 and J is TRBJ1-2; D is perhaps TRBD1 (6 bases). The CDR3 is 12 residues long. Germline CDR1 is SGHDT and CDR2 is YYEEEE. Trimming removed 4 bases at V and 6 bases at J, with 10 bases between. The CDR3 nucleotides are TGTGCCAGCAGCCCTACAGGGAATGGCTACACCTTC. It yields the protein CASSPTGNGYTF.